Below are 30 T cell receptor beta chains sequenced from a single sample in a study of shared clonotypes between healthy human individuals. Here immunoSEQ multiplex PCR was the method, and the copy in TCRdb shows in-frame clones only, minus some. In the table there are fewer than 3 million clones, 85% to 95% of which are singletons. The specimen sequenced was naive CD4+ T cells from PBMCs. Subset here: CD45RA+ positively selected. These receptors all come from a man between 18 and 35 years old in good health. Some clones in this sample may be carry-over from other donors' samples.

In DNA form, the CDR3 reads TGCGCCAGCAGCCAACGGGACAGGGAAACAGATACGCAGTATTTT. This encodes CASSQRDRETDTQYF. The J gene is TRBJ2-3, the V gene TRBV4-1, with 9 nucleotides matching TRBD1. The CDR3 is 15 residues long. Germline loops: CDR1 MGHRA, CDR2 YSYEKL. The junction had 3 bases not matched to a gene; V was cut back by 2 bases and J by 3 bases.

This chain connects TRBV28 to TRBJ1-5; TRBD1 aligns across 9 bases. Losses at the gene ends were 6 bases for V and 10 bases for J; bases not matched to a gene: 22. Germline V lookup: CDR1 MDHEN, CDR2 SYDVKM. CDR3 length: 18 residues. The CDR3 DNA reads as TGTGCCAGCAGCCTCACACGCTTCCGGGACAGGGAAGTAAGCCCCCAGCATTTT. It specifies CASSLTRFRDREVSPQHF.

As for this clone: The sample has other DNA sequences that encode this CDR3 too. This chain's CDR3 is CAWSVSSGNTIYF. CDR3 DNA: TGTGCCTGGAGTGTATCTTCTGGAAACACCATATATTTT. The chain recombines TRBV30 with TRBJ1-3; D is unresolved. The CDR3 loop spans 13 amino acids. With 0 bases removed from V and 1 base from J, the gap between germline ends came to 4 bases. Germline lookup yields CDR1 GTSNPN and CDR2 SVGIG (reference sequence).

The CDR3 loop is CASSLGLSPYEQYF. CDR3 nucleotide sequence: TGTGCCAGTAGTCTCGGACTCTCCCCCTACGAGCAGTACTTC. The J gene is TRBJ2-7, the V gene TRBV19, with D perhaps TRBD2 (5 bases). The CDR3 totals 14 residues. Germline CDR1 LNHDA, CDR2 SQIVND (reference sequence). The V and J ends lost 5 bases and 2 bases respectively, with 13 bases between them.

The chain employs TRBV19 and TRBJ2-7; unclear D gene. CDR1 LNHDA and CDR2 SQIVND come from the germline V gene (reference sequence). V lost 5 bases and J lost 3, with 14 bases in between. This CDR3 has 14 residues. Here the CDR3 DNA reads TGTGCCAGTAGTCCCCAACGAGCCATCTACGAGCAGTACTTC. Translating it yields CASSPQRAIYEQYF.

This chain connects TRBV19 to TRBJ2-3, with TRBD1 matching 7 bases. Looked up from germline, CDR1 is LNHDA and CDR2 is SQIVND (reference sequence). There are 14 residues in the CDR3. Losses at the gene ends were 6 bases for V and 4 bases for J; bases not matched to a gene: 7. The CDR3 is CASRSLGQSDTQYF. The CDR3, as DNA: TGTGCCAGTAGGTCCCTGGGACAGTCAGATACGCAGTATTTT.

This clone has only one observation. The chain is built from TRBV11-2 and TRBJ1-1, with D unclear. There are 14 residues in the CDR3. Trimming removed 2 bases from V and 3 bases from J, with 10 bases in between. Germline CDR1 is SGHAT and CDR2 is FQNNGV. The CDR3 spells CASSLIRGDTEAFF. The CDR3 DNA is TGTGCCAGCAGCTTAATTCGGGGAGACACTGAAGCTTTCTTT.

The chain is built from TRBV9 and TRBJ2-2; D is unresolved. CDR1 and CDR2 from the germline V gene are SGDLS and YYNGEE. V was trimmed by 0 bases and J by 6 bases, leaving 9 bases between them. The CDR3 extends over 14 amino acids. Here the CDR3 DNA reads TGTGCCAGCAGCGTAGAATTGGGGTCCGGGGAGCTGTTTTTT. This translates into CASSVELGSGELFF.

This chain uses TRBV5-6 with TRBJ1-2; 8 bases fit TRBD1. Trimming took 3 bases from V and 6 from J; bases not matched to a gene: 4. CDR1 is SGHDT and CDR2 is YYEEEE in the germline V gene. The CDR3 sequence is 13 residues long. The CDR3 sequence is CASSSRGPNGYTF. CDR3 coding DNA: TGTGCCAGCAGCTCCAGGGGGCCTAATGGCTACACCTTC.

A note on this clone: Other DNA sequences within the sample encode an identical CDR3. This rearrangement joins TRBV27 to TRBJ2-2; D remains unclear. V lost 5 bases to trimming and J lost 4 bases, with 5 bases between them. CDR1 MNHEY and CDR2 SMNVEV come from the germline V gene (reference sequence). CDR3 length: 12 amino acids. The chain's CDR3 is CASSRPTGELFF. The CDR3 nucleotides are TGTGCCAGCAGTAGGCCCACCGGGGAGCTGTTTTTT.

This clone was detected only once. The chain joins TRBV6-5 to TRBJ1-4; D not resolved. Per the germline V gene, CDR1 is MNHEY and CDR2 is SVGAGI. There are 12 residues in the CDR3. Trimming removed 3 bases from V and 8 bases from J, with 7 bases in between. The CDR3: CASSYIAEKLFF. Here the CDR3 DNA reads TGTGCCAGCAGTTATATCGCCGAAAAACTGTTTTTT.

V and J are TRBV28 and TRBJ2-3; D may match TRBD1 or TRBD2 (6 bases each). This CDR3 comprises 17 residues. The germline V and J ends were trimmed by 5 bases and 7 bases, with 25 bases remaining between them. Germline V gene lookup returns CDR1 MDHEN and CDR2 SYDVKM. The CDR3 loop is CASSPTGGMLVAYTQYF. In nucleotides, the CDR3 is TGTGCCAGCAGTCCAACCGGGGGCATGCTTGTGGCCTATACGCAGTATTTT.

The chain uses TRBV5-1 and TRBJ2-7; 9 bases fit TRBD2. Germline-derived CDR1 and CDR2 are SGHRS and YFSETQ. This CDR3 region has 14 residues. J was trimmed by 2 bases and V by 9 bases; bases with no gene match: 9. Written as DNA, the CDR3 is TGCGCCACCAAGGAAGCGGGAGGTCCCTACGAGCAGTACTTC. Translating it yields CATKEAGGPYEQYF.

The table lists this clone with a few counts. The V gene is TRBV5-1, the J gene TRBJ2-1; TRBD2 might be the D (5 bases). CDR1 and CDR2 from the germline V gene are SGHRS and YFSETQ. The CDR3 is 13 amino acids. V was cut by 4 bases and J by 6 bases, with 11 bases left in between. The CDR3, as DNA: TGCGCCAGCAGCAGGCTAGAGGGCAATGAGCAGTTCTTC. This gives the protein CASSRLEGNEQFF.

V is TRBV19 and J is TRBJ1-5; 9 bases are shared with TRBD1. CDR1 is LNHDA and CDR2 is SQIVND in the germline V gene (reference sequence). The V and J ends lost 4 bases and 2 bases, in that order; junction bases with no gene match: 12. The CDR3 is 18 residues long. The CDR3 sequence: CASSSRPNRGLGNQPQHF. Here the CDR3 DNA reads TGTGCCAGTAGTAGCCGCCCGAACAGGGGGCTTGGCAATCAGCCCCAGCATTTT.

About this clone itself: Other DNA sequences in this sample translate to the same CDR3. The chain couples TRBV5-1 to TRBJ2-7; the D is unclear. Germline CDR1 and CDR2: SGHRS and YFSETQ. This CDR3 has 14 residues. V was cut by 0 bases and J by 1 base, with 8 bases left in between. The CDR3 region is CASSLEPASYEQYF. As DNA, the CDR3 is TGCGCCAGCAGCTTGGAGCCAGCTTCCTACGAGCAGTACTTC.

V and J are TRBV6-1 and TRBJ1-2; tentative D call: TRBD1 (5 bases). This CDR3 has 14 amino acids. Germline CDR1 reads MNHNS; CDR2 reads SASEGT. V lost 0 bases, J lost 8 bases, and 13 bases lay in between. CDR3 protein: CASSEAGVTRGYTF. DNA of the CDR3: TGTGCCAGCAGTGAAGCAGGGGTAACAAGGGGCTACACCTTC.

The chain has TRBV7-3 and TRBJ1-1; the match to TRBD1 covers 7 bases. V trimming: 5 bases; J trimming: 1 base; junction bases outside the gene matches: 4. This CDR3 is 14 amino acids long. CDR1 and CDR2 (germline): SGHTA, FQGTGA. In DNA form, the CDR3 reads TGTGCCAGCAGCCGTAGACAGGGGAACACTGAAGCTTTCTTT. It is translated as CASSRRQGNTEAFF.

This clone was found a few times. The CDR3 DNA reads TGCGCCAGCAGCTCACAGGGGGCGCCTACTGAAGCTTTCTTT. Protein product: CASSSQGAPTEAFF. The chain couples TRBV4-1 to TRBJ1-1; TRBD1 matches at 9 bases. V shed 5 bases, J shed 5 bases, and the junction held 6 bases outside the gene matches. The CDR3 length is 14 residues. Germline values: CDR1 MGHRA, CDR2 YSYEKL.

V gene TRBV19 combines with J gene TRBJ2-7; 10 bases align to TRBD2. Per the germline V gene, CDR1 is LNHDA and CDR2 is SQIVND (reference sequence). The V gene end was trimmed by 6 bases and the J gene end by 0 bases; junction bases not matched to a gene: 8. This CDR3 region has 16 residues. The CDR3 spells CASSLRTSGSSYEQYF. CDR3 coding DNA: TGTGCCAGTAGCCTACGGACTAGCGGAAGCTCCTACGAGCAGTACTTC. Variable domain in full (rest from reference TRBV19 and TRBJ2-7): DGGITQSPKYLFRKEGQNVTLSCEQNLNHDAMYWYRQDPGQGLRLIYYSQIVNDFQKGDIAEGYSVSREKKESFPLTVTSAQKNPTAFYLCASSLRTSGSSYEQYFGPGTRLTVT.

The chain carries TRBV11-2 and TRBJ1-6; 8 positions match TRBD1. The CDR3 sequence is 14 residues long. With V trimmed by 8 bases and J by 4 bases, 4 bases remained unmatched. Germline values: CDR1 SGHAT, CDR2 FQNNGV. CDR3: CASGDRGYNSPLHF. CDR3 in DNA: TGTGCCAGCGGAGACAGGGGTTATAATTCACCCCTCCACTTT. The variable domain in full, with the rest retrieved from reference TRBV11-2 and TRBJ1-6, is EAGVAQSPRYKIIEKRQSVAFWCNPISGHATLYWYQQILGQGPKLLIQFQNNGVVDDSQLPKDRFSAERLKGVDSTLKIQPAKLEDSAVYLCASGDRGYNSPLHFGNGTRLTVT.

The V gene is TRBV6-5, the J gene TRBJ1-1; maybe TRBD1 (6 bases). Germline CDR1 and CDR2: MNHEY and SVGAGI. The CDR3 is 15 residues long. V lost 5 bases to trimming and J lost 4 bases, with 17 bases between them. CDR3 coding DNA: TGTGCCAGCAGTGGGGTACAGGGATCGGGCACTGAAGCTTTCTTT. Amino acid sequence: CASSGVQGSGTEAFF.

The chain carries TRBV5-4 and TRBJ1-2; no reliable D call. From germline, CDR1 is SGHNT and CDR2 YYREEE (reference sequence). Deletions cut 0 bases from V and 7 bases from J, with 13 bases between. The CDR3 length is 14 residues. CDR3 amino acids: CASSLGSSTGGYTF. CDR3 nucleotide sequence: TGTGCCAGCAGCTTGGGAAGCTCGACGGGTGGCTACACCTTC.

This chain joins TRBV7-8 and TRBJ2-3; D unclear. Germline V gene data show CDR1 as SGHVS and CDR2 as FQNEAQ. The length of the CDR3 is 13 residues. CDR3 in DNA: TGTGGCTCAGGTCCAGGCCGCACAGATACGCAGTATTTT. Its protein is CGSGPGRTDTQYF.

The chain uses TRBV9 and TRBJ2-7; no clear D gene. The CDR3 has 14 residues. V was shortened by 0 bases and J by 3 bases, with 10 bases between the two germline ends. Germline CDR1 reads SGDLS; CDR2 reads YYNGEE. In nucleotides, the CDR3 is TGTGCCAGCAGCGTAGTCCCAATGAGCTACGAGCAGTACTTC. It specifies CASSVVPMSYEQYF.

As concerns this clone: This CDR3 is also generated by other DNA sequences in the sample. The V and J genes are TRBV6-5 and TRBJ2-7; D uncertain. CDR3 size: 13 residues. The V gene lost 2 bases and the J gene lost 2 bases, with 7 bases spanning the gap. Looked up from germline, CDR1 is MNHEY and CDR2 is SVGAGI. The CDR3 spells CASSYGRAYEQYF. CDR3 nucleotides: TGTGCCAGCAGTTACGGCAGAGCCTACGAGCAGTACTTC.

A single count supports this clone. The rearrangement uses TRBV15 and TRBJ2-5; 14 bases are a match to TRBD2. The CDR3 length is 18 residues. Per germline, CDR1 LNHNV and CDR2 YYDKDF (reference sequence). The trim removed 5 bases at V and 5 bases at J, leaving 13 bases unmatched. The CDR3, as DNA: TGTGCCACCAGCCCGAAATTGACTAGCGGGAGGGCCGGGGAGACCCAGTACTTC. This sequence encodes CATSPKLTSGRAGETQYF.

With regard to this clone: This is likely a read error, given that the CDR3 carries no conserved phenylalanine or tryptophan at its end. This chain joins TRBV30 and TRBJ2-7; 8 bases align to TRBD1. CDR1 is GTSNPN, CDR2 SVGIG, per germline (reference sequence). The CDR3 loop spans 13 amino acids. V was pared by 8 bases and J by 0 bases, with 6 bases of the junction left unmatched. The CDR3 region is CAGGTGISYEQYS. CDR3 coding DNA: TGTGCCGGAGGGACAGGTATCTCCTACGAGCAGTACTCC.

This rearrangement joins TRBV7-3 to TRBJ2-2; perhaps TRBD2 as D (6 bases). The CDR3 runs 13 residues. V gave up 7 bases and J gave up 5 bases, with 11 bases separating them. Per germline, CDR1 SGHTA and CDR2 FQGTGA. The DNA for the CDR3 is TGTGCCAGCAAAGGAGGGTTTACCGGGGAGCTGTTTTTT. It codes for CASKGGFTGELFF.

As for this clone: This specimen includes other DNA sequences encoding the same CDR3. The chain uses TRBV5-4 and TRBJ2-7; 8 positions match TRBD1. This CDR3 is built from 15 residues. V dropped 3 bases and J dropped 0; count of bases not matched to a gene: 5. Looked up from germline, CDR1 is SGHNT and CDR2 is YYREEE (reference sequence). CDR3 residues: CASSSTGGSSYEQYF. CDR3 nucleotide sequence: TGTGCCAGCAGCTCTACAGGGGGGTCCTCCTACGAGCAGTACTTC.